This T cell receptor (beta chain) was captured by sequencing in a study of long-term antiretroviral therapy in people with HIV. This clone was found a few times. This was the immunoSEQ v3.0 assay at survey level. Sequenced by immunoSEQ multiplex PCR; TCRdb stores in-frame clones only, minus some. The sample lists fewer than 30,000 clones, approximately 83% seen once, with more than 8% in the top ten. The CDR3 has 19 amino acids. CDR1 and CDR2 (germline): LNHNV, YYDKDF (reference sequence). The V and J ends lost 0 bases and 3 bases respectively, with 24 bases between them. Material: unsorted PBMCs, obtained about 2.7 years after starting antiretroviral therapy. This rearrangement joins TRBV15 to TRBJ2-7, with D tentatively TRBD1 (5 bases). The source is a man aged 25-45 years with HIV. The CDR3 loop is CATSRDIGAGKLFFYEQYF. The CDR3 DNA is TGTGCCACCAGCAGAGATATAGGGGCAGGGAAGCTATTTTTCTACGAGCAGTACTTC.